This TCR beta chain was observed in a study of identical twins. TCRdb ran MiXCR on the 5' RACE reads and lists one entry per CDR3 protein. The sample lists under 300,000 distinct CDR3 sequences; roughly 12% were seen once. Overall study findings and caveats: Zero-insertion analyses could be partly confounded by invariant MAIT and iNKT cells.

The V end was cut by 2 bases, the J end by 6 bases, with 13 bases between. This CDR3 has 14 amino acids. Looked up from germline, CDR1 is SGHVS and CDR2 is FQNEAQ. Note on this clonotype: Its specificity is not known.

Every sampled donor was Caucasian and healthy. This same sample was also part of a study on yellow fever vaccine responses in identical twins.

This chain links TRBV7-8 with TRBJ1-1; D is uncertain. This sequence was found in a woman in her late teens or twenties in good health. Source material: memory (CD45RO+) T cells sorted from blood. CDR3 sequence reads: CASSLLDGGAEAFF. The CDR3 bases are TGTGCCAGCAGCTTACTCGACGGCGGGGCTGAAGCTTTCTTT.